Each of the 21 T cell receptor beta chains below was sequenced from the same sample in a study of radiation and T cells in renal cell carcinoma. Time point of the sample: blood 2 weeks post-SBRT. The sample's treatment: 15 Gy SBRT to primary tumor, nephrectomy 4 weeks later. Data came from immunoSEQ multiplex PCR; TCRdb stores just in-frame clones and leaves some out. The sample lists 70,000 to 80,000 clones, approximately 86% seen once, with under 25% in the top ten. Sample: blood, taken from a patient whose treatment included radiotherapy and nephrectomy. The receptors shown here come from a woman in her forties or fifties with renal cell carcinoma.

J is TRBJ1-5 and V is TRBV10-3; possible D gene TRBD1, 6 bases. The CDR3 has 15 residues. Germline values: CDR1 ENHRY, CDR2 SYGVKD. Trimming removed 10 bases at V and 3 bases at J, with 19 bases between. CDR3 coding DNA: TGTGCCACAATGGCCCGATCAGGGGACAATCAGCCCCAGCATTTT. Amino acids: CATMARSGDNQPQHF.

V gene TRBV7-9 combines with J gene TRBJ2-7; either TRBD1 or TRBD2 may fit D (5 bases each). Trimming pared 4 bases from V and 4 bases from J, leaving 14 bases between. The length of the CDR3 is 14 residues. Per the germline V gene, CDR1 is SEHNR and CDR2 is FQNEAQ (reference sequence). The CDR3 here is CASSYTGTGYEQYF. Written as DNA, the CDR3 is TGTGCCAGCAGCTACACCGGGACGGGATACGAGCAGTACTTC. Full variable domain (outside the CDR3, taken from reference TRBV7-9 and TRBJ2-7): DTGVSQNPRHKITKRGQNVTFRCDPISEHNRLYWYRQTLGQGPEFLTYFQNEAQLEKSRLLSDRFSAERPKGSFSTLEIQRTEQGDSAMYLCASSYTGTGYEQYFGPGTRLTVT.

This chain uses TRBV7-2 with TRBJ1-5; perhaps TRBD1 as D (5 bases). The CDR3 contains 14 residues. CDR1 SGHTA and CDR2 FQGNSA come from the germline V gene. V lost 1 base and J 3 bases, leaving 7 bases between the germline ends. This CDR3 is CASSLEGYNQPQHF. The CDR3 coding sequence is TGTGCCAGCAGCTTAGAGGGGTACAATCAGCCCCAGCATTTT.

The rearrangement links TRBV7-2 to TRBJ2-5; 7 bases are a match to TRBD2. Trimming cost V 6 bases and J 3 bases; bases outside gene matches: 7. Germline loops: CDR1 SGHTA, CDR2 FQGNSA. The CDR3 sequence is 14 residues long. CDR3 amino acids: CASSSGAGEETQYF. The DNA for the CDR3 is TGTGCCAGCAGTTCCGGGGCGGGAGAAGAGACCCAGTACTTC.

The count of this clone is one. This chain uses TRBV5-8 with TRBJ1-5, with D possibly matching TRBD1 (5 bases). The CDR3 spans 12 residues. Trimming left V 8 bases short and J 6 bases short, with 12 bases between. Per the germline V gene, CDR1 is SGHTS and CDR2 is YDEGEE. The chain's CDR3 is CASRWGIQPQHF. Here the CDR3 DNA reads TGTGCCAGTCGTTGGGGGATTCAGCCCCAGCATTTT.

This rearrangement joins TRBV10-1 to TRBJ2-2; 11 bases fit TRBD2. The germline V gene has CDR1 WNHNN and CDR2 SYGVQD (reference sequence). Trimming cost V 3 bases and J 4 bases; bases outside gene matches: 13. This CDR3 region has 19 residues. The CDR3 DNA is TGCGCCAGCAGTGAACGAGGGCTAGCGGGAGGCCGCGGCACCGGGGAGCTGTTTTTT. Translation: CASSERGLAGGRGTGELFF.

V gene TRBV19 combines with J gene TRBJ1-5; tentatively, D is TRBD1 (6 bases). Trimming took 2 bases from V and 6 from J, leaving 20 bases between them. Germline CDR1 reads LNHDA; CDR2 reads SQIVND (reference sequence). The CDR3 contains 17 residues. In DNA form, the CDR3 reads TGTGCCAGTAGTATAAGGGGGGGTTGGACCGGCGCTCAGCCCCAGCATTTT. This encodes CASSIRGGWTGAQPQHF.

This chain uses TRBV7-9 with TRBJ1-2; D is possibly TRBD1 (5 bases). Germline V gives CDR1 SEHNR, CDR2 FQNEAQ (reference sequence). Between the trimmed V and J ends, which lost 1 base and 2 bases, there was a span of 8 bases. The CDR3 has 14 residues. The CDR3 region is CASSLVGGNYGYTF. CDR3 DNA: TGTGCCAGCAGCTTAGTTGGGGGGAACTATGGCTACACCTTC.

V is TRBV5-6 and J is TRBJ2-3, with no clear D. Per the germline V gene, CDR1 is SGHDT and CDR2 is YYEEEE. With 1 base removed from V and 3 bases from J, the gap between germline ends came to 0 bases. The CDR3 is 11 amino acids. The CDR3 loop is CASSLTDTQYF. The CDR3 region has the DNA TGTGCCAGCAGCTTGACAGATACGCAGTATTTT.

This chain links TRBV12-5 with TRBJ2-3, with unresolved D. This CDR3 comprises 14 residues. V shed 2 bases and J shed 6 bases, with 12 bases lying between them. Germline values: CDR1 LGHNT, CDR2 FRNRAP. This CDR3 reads CASGLSPSQDTQYF. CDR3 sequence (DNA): TGTGCTAGTGGTTTGTCCCCGTCTCAGGATACGCAGTATTTT. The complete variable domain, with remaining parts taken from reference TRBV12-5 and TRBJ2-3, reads DARVTQTPRHKVTEMGQEVTMRCQPILGHNTVFWYRQTMMQGLELLAYFRNRAPLDDSGMPKDRFSAEMPDATLATLKIQPSEPRDSAVYFCASGLSPSQDTQYFGPGTRLTVL.

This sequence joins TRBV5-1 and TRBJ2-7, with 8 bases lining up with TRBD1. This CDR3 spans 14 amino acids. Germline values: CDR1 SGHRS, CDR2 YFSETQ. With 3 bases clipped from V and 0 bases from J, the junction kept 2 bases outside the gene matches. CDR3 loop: CASSWTGSSYEQYF. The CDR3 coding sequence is TGCGCCAGCAGCTGGACAGGGTCCTCCTACGAGCAGTACTTC.

The CDR3 DNA sequence: TGCGCCAGCAGCCGGACTAGCGGGGCCTACGAGCAGTACTTC. It translates to CASSRTSGAYEQYF. The genes are TRBV5-1 and TRBJ2-5, with TRBD2 identical over 12 bases. Judging by the DNA end, TRBJ2-7 fits better; the J call may be wrong. CDR1 and CDR2 (germline): SGHRS, YFSETQ. This CDR3 has 14 amino acids.

The CDR3 loop reads CASTITGGLNTEAFF. CDR3 coding DNA: TGTGCCAGCACCATCACAGGGGGGCTGAACACTGAAGCTTTCTTT. The chain links TRBV7-2 to TRBJ1-1; 8 bases match TRBD1. After removal of 7 bases from V and 0 bases from J, the junction contained 7 bases not matched to a gene. In germline, CDR1 is SGHTA, CDR2 FQGNSA. CDR3 length: 15 amino acids.

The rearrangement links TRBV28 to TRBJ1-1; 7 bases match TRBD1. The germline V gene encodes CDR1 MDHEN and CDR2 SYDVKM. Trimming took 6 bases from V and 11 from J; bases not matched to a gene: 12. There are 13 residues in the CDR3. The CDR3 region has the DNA TGTGCCAGCAGGGGACCCGGGACAGAAAAGGCTTTCTTT. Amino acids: CASRGPGTEKAFF.

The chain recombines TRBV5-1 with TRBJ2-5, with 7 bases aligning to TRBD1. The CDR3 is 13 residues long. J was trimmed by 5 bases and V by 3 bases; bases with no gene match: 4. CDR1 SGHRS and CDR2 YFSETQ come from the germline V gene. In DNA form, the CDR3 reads TGCGCCAGCAGCTACAGGGGTTCTGAGACCCAGTACTTC. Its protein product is CASSYRGSETQYF.

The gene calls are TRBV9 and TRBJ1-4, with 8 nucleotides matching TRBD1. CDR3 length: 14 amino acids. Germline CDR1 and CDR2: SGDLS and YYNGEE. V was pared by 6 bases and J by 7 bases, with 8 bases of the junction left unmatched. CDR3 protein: CASNPGTGGEKLFF. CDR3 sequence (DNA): TGTGCCAGCAACCCCGGGACAGGTGGTGAAAAACTGTTTTTT.

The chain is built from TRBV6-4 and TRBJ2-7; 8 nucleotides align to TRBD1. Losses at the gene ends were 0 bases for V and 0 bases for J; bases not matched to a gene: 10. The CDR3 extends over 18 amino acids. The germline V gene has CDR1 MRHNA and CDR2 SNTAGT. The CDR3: CASSDSCRGPPSSYEQYF. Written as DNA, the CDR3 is TGTGCCAGCAGTGACTCGTGCAGGGGGCCCCCGAGCTCCTACGAGCAGTACTTC.

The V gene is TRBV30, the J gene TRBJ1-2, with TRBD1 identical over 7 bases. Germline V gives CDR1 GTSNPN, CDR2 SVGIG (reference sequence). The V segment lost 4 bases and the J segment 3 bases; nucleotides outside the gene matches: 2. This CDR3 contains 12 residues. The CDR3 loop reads CAWNRGDYGYTF. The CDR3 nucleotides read TGTGCCTGGAACAGGGGAGACTATGGCTACACCTTC.

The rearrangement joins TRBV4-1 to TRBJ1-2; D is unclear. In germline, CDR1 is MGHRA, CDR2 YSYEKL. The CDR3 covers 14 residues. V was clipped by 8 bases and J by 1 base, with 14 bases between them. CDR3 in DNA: TGCGCCAGCGCCCTCGACAAACTTAACTATGGCTACACCTTC. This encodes CASALDKLNYGYTF.

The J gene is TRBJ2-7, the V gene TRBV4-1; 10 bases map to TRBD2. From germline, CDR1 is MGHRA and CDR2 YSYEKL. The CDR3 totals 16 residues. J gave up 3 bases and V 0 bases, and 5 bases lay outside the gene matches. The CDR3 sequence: CASSQDIQREGYEQYF. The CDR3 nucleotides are TGCGCCAGCAGCCAAGATATCCAGCGGGAGGGCTACGAGCAGTACTTC.

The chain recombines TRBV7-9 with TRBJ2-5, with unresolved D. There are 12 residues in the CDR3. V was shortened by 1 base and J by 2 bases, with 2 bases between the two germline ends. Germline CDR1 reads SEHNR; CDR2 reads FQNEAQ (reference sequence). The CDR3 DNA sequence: TGTGCCAGCAGCTTAGTGCAAGAGACCCAGTACTTC. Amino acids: CASSLVQETQYF.